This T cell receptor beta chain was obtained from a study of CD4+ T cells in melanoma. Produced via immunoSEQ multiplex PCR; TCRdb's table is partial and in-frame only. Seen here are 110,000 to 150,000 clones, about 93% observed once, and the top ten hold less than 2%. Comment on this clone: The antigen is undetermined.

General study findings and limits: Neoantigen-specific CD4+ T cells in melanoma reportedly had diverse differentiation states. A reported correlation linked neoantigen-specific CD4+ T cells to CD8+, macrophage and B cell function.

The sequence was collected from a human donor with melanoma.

The CDR3 is CASKKVENTGELFF. Here the CDR3 DNA reads TGTGCCAGCAAAAAGGTGGAGAACACCGGGGAGCTGTTTTTT. The chain carries TRBV2 and TRBJ2-2; unclear D gene. The CDR3 is 14 residues long. The V gene lost 7 bases and the J gene lost 1 base, with 10 bases spanning the gap. Germline-derived CDR1 and CDR2 are SNHLY and FYNNEI.